This T cell receptor (beta chain) comes out of a study of CD8 T cells in ankylosing spondylitis. General study findings and limits: Earlier authors reported some of these motif variants in reactive arthritis synovial fluid and blood. It appeared that ankylosing spondylitis blood was characterized by a TCR beta motif of 8 or 9 highly homologous variants. Clones linked with disease were CD8+ and fairly uncommon in the peripheral blood. Disease-linked clones reportedly showed significant enrichment in matched ankylosing spondylitis synovial fluid.

From the 5' RACE reads, TCRdb called clonotypes with MiXCR, one entry per CDR3 protein. This table has about 440,000 distinct CDR3 sequences, roughly a sixth appearing once. Regarding this clonotype: What it binds is unknown.

V lost 2 bases and J lost 6, with 14 bases in between. CDR3 size: 14 residues. Germline values: CDR1 SGHDT, CDR2 YYEEEE. The origin of this receptor is a male donor with ankylosing spondylitis. The chain links TRBV5-6 to TRBJ1-1; D gene unclear. The sequencing input was blood, either unsorted or a sorted T cell fraction (not recorded which). CDR3 in DNA: TGTGCCAGCAGCTTATACCCGGATGGACCTGAAGCTTTCTTT. Its translation: CASSLYPDGPEAFF.